This T cell receptor (beta chain) was recovered during a study of T cell repertoires in cytomegalovirus infection. Study at large: Both CMV infection and a matching HLA type were indicated by public TCR beta signatures.

Study outcomes and limitations: Based on cumulative public TCR beta family frequency, carriers of CMV plus the relevant HLA were identified. Dominating the ex vivo response were HLA-C-restricted CMV-specific TCR beta clonotypes.

As regards this clonotype: Its antigen remains unknown.

The CDR3 runs to 16 residues. Trimming removed 5 bases at V and 11 bases at J, with 24 bases between. One entry per CDR3 protein results from TCRdb running MiXCR on the reads. The data hold approximately 500,000 distinct CDR3 sequences, with about 30% observed a single time. The material sequenced was PBMCs. This sequence originates from a human donor in good health (CMV status not recorded). Some clones in this sample may be carry-over from other donors' samples. The chain has TRBV12-3 or TRBV12-4 and TRBJ1-4, with D maybe TRBD1 (6 bases). The CDR3 DNA sequence: TGTGCCAGCAGTCCCCCCGGGGGCTCCTTAATGAGGAAACTGTTTTTT. Residues: CASSPPGGSLMRKLFF.